This is a list of T cell receptor beta chains from one sample in a study of cytomegalovirus exposure and HLA in healthy donors. TCRdb keeps only in-frame clones here, not all; method: immunoSEQ multiplex PCR. The sample shows some 130,000 clones, roughly four fifths of them seen only once. Sequencing was carried out using PBMCs. The receptors were sampled from a man aged 25-45 years in good health and CMV-seronegative. Both conserved end residues are part of each CDR3. The D gene is left open where the match is weak.

j_gene	d_gene	v_gene	CDR3aa
TRBJ1-2	NA	TRBV7-9	CSSSFPGAQKDYGYTF
TRBJ1-4	NA	TRBV7-9	CASSPDSSTNEKLFF
TRBJ2-7	TRBD2	TRBV15	CATSRLSGTKAYEQYF
TRBJ1-1	NA	TRBV21-1	CASSKGAGGMNTEAFF
TRBJ2-7	TRBD2	TRBV25-1	CASSEPGLVHEQYF
TRBJ2-5	NA	TRBV15	CATSRDLVEETQYF
TRBJ2-7	TRBD1	TRBV11-2	CASSPHPDRVTYEQYF
TRBJ1-1	NA	TRBV6-5	CASRSGMNTEAFF
TRBJ2-1	TRBD2	TRBV13	CADKTSGSSYNEQFF
TRBJ1-4	TRBD1	TRBV27	CASSLSGQINEKLFF
TRBJ2-2	NA	TRBV9	CASSVGTGQNTGELFF
TRBJ2-1	NA	TRBV29-1	CSVVQGHPADEQFF
TRBJ1-1	NA	TRBV5-1	CASSLAPLTGSEAFF
TRBJ2-7	NA	TRBV7-9	CASSMDTDYEQYF
TRBJ2-1	TRBD2	TRBV27	CASSSSPPLAGVNNEQFF
TRBJ2-1	TRBD2	TRBV7-8	CASTLTAGDGEQFF
TRBJ2-5	TRBD2	TRBV5-1	CASSLAGGLAGETQYF
TRBJ2-7	TRBD1	TRBV19	CASKLPGQGNYEQYF
TRBJ2-7	NA	TRBV6-1	CASSEGVQPSSYEQYF
TRBJ2-7	TRBD2	TRBV4-1	CASSLGTSGTYEQYF
TRBJ2-3	TRBD2	TRBV2	CASSLTSGRSDTQYF
TRBJ1-1	TRBD1	TRBV10-3	CAISGGPGGPNTEAFF
TRBJ2-7	NA	TRBV5-1	CASSLRSAGYEQYF
TRBJ2-1	TRBD1	TRBV10-3	CAISESQGFLEQFF
TRBJ2-7	TRBD1	TRBV28	CASSPPRTGVNYEQYF
TRBJ1-1	TRBD1	TRBV6-5	CASTRQGATEAFF
TRBJ1-4	NA	TRBV6-5	CASSHSNDWGGEKLFF
TRBJ2-1	NA	TRBV7-9	CASSLLAPGGEQFF
TRBJ1-5	NA	TRBV29-1	CSVQAYSNQPQHF
TRBJ2-1	NA	TRBV25-1	CASSELGGASRGQFF
TRBJ2-1	TRBD2	TRBV2	CASSVTGGAIYNEQFF
TRBJ2-2	TRBD2	TRBV7-6	CASSSSRSGLANTGELFF
TRBJ2-1	TRBD2	TRBV6-5	CASSYSREGNEQFF
TRBJ2-1	TRBD2	TRBV12-5	CASGLGTSAHNEQFF
TRBJ2-7	TRBD2	TRBV5-1	CASSGGGTSGGYEQYF
TRBJ2-3	TRBD2	TRBV5-4	CASSQSSGTTDTQYF
TRBJ2-1	NA	TRBV10-3	CAIRDSTIMRQFF
TRBJ1-2	NA	TRBV5-5	CASSLVRTRQGYGYTF
TRBJ1-5	TRBD1	TRBV10-3	CAISGQGDQPQHF
TRBJ2-1	NA	TRBV15	CATSMALLAPEQFF
TRBJ1-4	TRBD1	TRBV19	CASQHTGEDEKLFF
TRBJ2-3	NA	TRBV25-1	CASSEGLAASTDTQYF
TRBJ2-7	TRBD1	TRBV30	CAWSTTGVPYEQYF
TRBJ1-4	NA	TRBV28	CASRGTLGGEKLFF
TRBJ1-2	TRBD1	TRBV29-1	CSVVGQGNYGYTF
TRBJ2-7	NA	TRBV6-5	CASIIRGRTYEQYF
TRBJ2-1	TRBD1	TRBV5-1	CASSLPRDRVYNEQFF
TRBJ1-5	NA	TRBV19	CASSAGGRQPQHF